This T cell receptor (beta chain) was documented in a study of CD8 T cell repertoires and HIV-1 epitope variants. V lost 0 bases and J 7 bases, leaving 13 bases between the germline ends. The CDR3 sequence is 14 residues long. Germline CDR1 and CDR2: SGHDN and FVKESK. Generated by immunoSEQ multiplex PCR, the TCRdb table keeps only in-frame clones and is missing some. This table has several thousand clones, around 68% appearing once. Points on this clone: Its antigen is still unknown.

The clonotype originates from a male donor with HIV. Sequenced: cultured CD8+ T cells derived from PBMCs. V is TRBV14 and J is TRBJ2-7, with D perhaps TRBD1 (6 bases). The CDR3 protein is CASSQDRAGTEQYF. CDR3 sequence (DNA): TGTGCCAGCAGCCAAGATAGGGCAGGGACAGAGCAGTACTTC.